The next 17 T cell receptor beta chains were all read from a single sample in a study of cytomegalovirus exposure and HLA in healthy donors. The PCR made use of 60 Vbeta and 13 Jbeta primers. Profiling relied on immunoSEQ multiplex PCR, and the TCRdb table lists in-frame clones only, not all of them. Across approximately 150,000 clones, the top ten clones capture 0.96% of the sample. The specimen was PBMCs. Receptor source: a male donor in good health and CMV-seronegative.

This chain connects TRBV19 to TRBJ1-5; D is undetermined. Trimming cost V 1 base and J 3 bases, with 7 bases left between them. The V gene's germline CDR1 is LNHDA and CDR2 SQIVND (reference sequence). This CDR3 has 14 residues. CDR3 DNA sequence: TGTGCCAGTAGTATAGCGAGTAACAATCAGCCCCAGCATTTT. Translation: CASSIASNNQPQHF.

This sequence joins TRBV2 and TRBJ1-1; maybe TRBD1 (6 bases). In germline, CDR1 is SNHLY, CDR2 FYNNEI. V was cut by 5 bases and J by 4 bases, with 11 bases left in between. The CDR3 is 13 residues long. The DNA of the CDR3 is TGTGCCAGCAGTAGCTCAGGGGTCACTGAAGCTTTCTTT. Translation gives CASSSSGVTEAFF.

The gene calls are TRBV25-1 and TRBJ2-2, with 8 bases fitting TRBD1. The germline V gene has CDR1 MGHDK and CDR2 SYGVNS. This CDR3 has 15 residues. V lost 3 bases, J lost 4 bases, and 4 bases stayed unmatched. The CDR3 region has the DNA TGTGCCAGCAGTGAGGACAGGGTGTCCACCGGGGAGCTGTTTTTT. This sequence encodes CASSEDRVSTGELFF.

V and J are TRBV13 and TRBJ2-2; 15 bases align to TRBD2. With V trimmed by 5 bases and J by 7 bases, 2 bases remained unmatched. Germline assignment: CDR1 PRHDT and CDR2 FYEKMQ (reference sequence). The CDR3 contains 15 residues. Here the CDR3 reads CASSRTSGRGGELFF. The CDR3 region has the DNA TGTGCCAGCAGCCGGACTAGCGGGAGGGGCGGGGAGCTGTTTTTT.

The rearrangement joins TRBV28 to TRBJ2-7; a weak D match, TRBD1 (6 bases). The germline gives CDR1 MDHEN, CDR2 SYDVKM. The V end was cut by 0 bases, the J end by 5 bases, with 14 bases between. There are 15 residues in the CDR3. This CDR3 is CASSLWEQGGDEQYF. The CDR3 DNA reads as TGTGCCAGCAGTTTATGGGAACAGGGTGGAGACGAGCAGTACTTC.

The chain couples TRBV27 to TRBJ2-7; D remains unclear. This CDR3 is 13 amino acids long. The V end was cut by 2 bases, the J end by 5 bases, with 10 bases between. Germline V gene lookup returns CDR1 MNHEY and CDR2 SMNVEV (reference sequence). For the CDR3, the DNA is TGTGCCAGCAGTTTAGGCAGATTCGACGAGCAGTACTTC. Translating it yields CASSLGRFDEQYF.

This CDR3 reads CASSEPGRGRENTEAFF. The CDR3 DNA sequence: TGTGCCAGCAGTGAACCCGGGAGGGGCAGGGAGAACACTGAAGCTTTCTTT. The chain has TRBV6-1 and TRBJ1-1; maybe TRBD1 (5 bases). V gave up 2 bases and J gave up 1 base, with 17 bases separating them. CDR1 is MNHNS and CDR2 is SASEGT in the germline V gene. This CDR3 region has 17 residues.

The chain recombines TRBV11-2 with TRBJ2-7, with 10 bases fitting TRBD1. V gave up 1 base and J gave up 7 bases; unmatched junction bases: 7. This CDR3 has 15 amino acids. Germline V CDR1 and CDR2: SGHAT, FQNNGV. The CDR3 sequence is CASSLVMGQGREQYF. The CDR3 nucleotides read TGTGCCAGCAGCTTAGTGATGGGACAGGGGCGAGAGCAGTACTTC.

This rearrangement joins TRBV27 to TRBJ2-7; D might be TRBD1 (5 bases). This CDR3 comprises 13 residues. Trimming shortened V by 3 bases and J by 4 bases, and 10 bases separated the two germline ends. The V gene's germline CDR1 is MNHEY and CDR2 SMNVEV (reference sequence). The CDR3 sequence: CASSLQNRYEQYF. The DNA for the CDR3 is TGTGCCAGCAGTTTGCAAAACAGGTACGAGCAGTACTTC.

V and J are TRBV30 and TRBJ1-6; no clear D. V was trimmed by 1 base and J by 0 bases, leaving 4 bases between them. The germline V gene has CDR1 GTSNPN and CDR2 SVGIG (reference sequence). The CDR3 extends over 14 amino acids. The CDR3 sequence: CAWSGGSYNSPLHF. CDR3 nucleotide sequence: TGTGCCTGGAGTGGAGGCTCCTATAATTCACCCCTCCACTTT.

The chain joins TRBV6-1 to TRBJ1-2, with TRBD1 matching over 7 bases. Per germline, CDR1 MNHNS and CDR2 SASEGT. V trimming: 0 bases; J trimming: 2 bases; junction bases outside the gene matches: 3. CDR3 length equals 15 residues. CDR3 protein: CASSEATGANYGYTF. CDR3 coding DNA: TGTGCCAGCAGTGAAGCTACAGGGGCCAACTATGGCTACACCTTC.

The gene calls are TRBV19 and TRBJ1-3; D uncertain. The V end was cut by 7 bases, the J end by 7 bases, with 17 bases between. Per germline, CDR1 LNHDA and CDR2 SQIVND (reference sequence). This CDR3 is built from 14 residues. The CDR3 protein is CASIPLGRRNTIYF. CDR3 coding DNA: TGTGCCAGTATCCCCCTGGGGAGGAGGAACACCATATATTTT.

V and J are TRBV19 and TRBJ2-7, with TRBD2 matching 7 bases. The ends lost 7 bases at V and 1 base at J; junction bases unmatched: 10. This CDR3 is 15 amino acids long. Looked up from germline, CDR1 is LNHDA and CDR2 is SQIVND (reference sequence). CDR3 sequence (DNA): TGTGCCAGTACTTCCGTAGCGGGTGGGTCCTACGAGCAGTACTTC. Translated: CASTSVAGGSYEQYF.

This chain connects TRBV4-2 to TRBJ1-5; 8 bases match TRBD1. The CDR3 has 16 residues. Germline lookup yields CDR1 LGHNA and CDR2 YNFKEQ. The junction had 9 bases not matched to a gene; V was cut back by 1 base and J by 7 bases. Here the CDR3 reads CASSQVGQGGWQPQHF. The CDR3 DNA reads TGTGCCAGCAGCCAAGTTGGACAGGGTGGTTGGCAGCCCCAGCATTTT.

The chain uses TRBV7-6 and TRBJ2-5; D is perhaps TRBD1 (5 bases). CDR3 length equals 14 residues. Per germline, CDR1 SGHVS and CDR2 FNYEAQ. V gave up 4 bases and J gave up 2 bases, with 11 bases separating them. The CDR3 sequence: CASSSQVAQETQYF. In nucleotides, the CDR3 is TGTGCCAGCAGCTCACAGGTCGCGCAAGAGACCCAGTACTTC.

This rearrangement joins TRBV7-2 to TRBJ1-3; D unclear. V lost 4 bases, J lost 7 bases, and 8 bases lay in between. Germline lookup yields CDR1 SGHTA and CDR2 FQGNSA. The CDR3 loop spans 12 amino acids. The CDR3 region has the DNA TGTGCCAGCAGCTCAAGTCGGAACACCATATATTTT. It codes for CASSSSRNTIYF.

This chain uses TRBV10-3 with TRBJ2-7; 7 bases line up with TRBD1. Trimming removed 2 bases from V and 4 bases from J; junction bases left unmatched: 8. The germline V gene has CDR1 ENHRY and CDR2 SYGVKD. The CDR3 spans 15 residues. As DNA, the CDR3 is TGTGCCATCAGTGAGCCTGAGACAGGGAATTACGAGCAGTACTTC. Amino acid sequence: CAISEPETGNYEQYF.